The entry below describes one T cell receptor (beta chain). Its antigen is undetermined. Generated by immunoSEQ multiplex PCR, the TCRdb table keeps only in-frame clones and is missing some. This sample carries about 82,000 clones, about nine tenths of them seen once, and the ten largest clones take 0.55% to 0.75%. The CDR3 runs to 19 residues. Germline CDR1 reads LNHDA; CDR2 reads SQIVND (reference sequence). With 1 base clipped from V and 2 bases from J, the junction kept 16 bases outside the gene matches. This sample was included in a study of OX40 agonist ivuxolimab in advanced cancers. In the study overall: Treatment of patients was with ivuxolimab, an agonistic anti-OX40 (CD134) antibody. Broader study findings: Average numbers of expanded clones were greater in CD8+ T cells than in CD4+. Among patients with partial responses at 0.1-3.0 mg/kg, clonal expansion was among the lowest. In the 0.1 to 3.0 mg/kg range, CD4+ and CD8+ blood T cells had expanded clonally by week 6.

Sequences were derived from CD4+ or CD8+ T cells sorted from blood, sampled in a trial of the OX40 agonist ivuxolimab. This chain links TRBV19 with TRBJ2-7; 8 bases align to TRBD2. This TCR derives from an adult with an advanced solid tumor such as melanoma, head and neck, liver or kidney cancer. The CDR3 bases are TGTGCCAGTAGTATAGGCGGCCACCGGGGGGGAACAACAACCTACGAGCAGTACTTC. Protein: CASSIGGHRGGTTTYEQYF.